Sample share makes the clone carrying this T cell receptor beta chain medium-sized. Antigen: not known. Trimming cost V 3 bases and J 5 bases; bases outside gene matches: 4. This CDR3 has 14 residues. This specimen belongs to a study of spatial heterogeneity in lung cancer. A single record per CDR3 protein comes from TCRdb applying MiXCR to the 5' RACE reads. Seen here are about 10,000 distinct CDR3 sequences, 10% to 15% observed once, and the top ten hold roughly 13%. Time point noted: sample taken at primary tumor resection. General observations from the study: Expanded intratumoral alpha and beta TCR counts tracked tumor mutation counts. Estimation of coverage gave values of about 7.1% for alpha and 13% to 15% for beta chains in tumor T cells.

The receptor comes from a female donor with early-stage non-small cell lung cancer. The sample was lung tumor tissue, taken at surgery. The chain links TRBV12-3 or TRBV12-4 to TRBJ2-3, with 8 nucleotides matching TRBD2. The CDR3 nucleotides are TGTGCCAGCAGTTTCGGGGGGGCGGGAGATACGCAGTATTTT. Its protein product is CASSFGGAGDTQYF.